A selection of T cell receptor beta chains follows, all from one sample in a study of cytotoxic CD8 clonotypes in ibrutinib-treated CLL. The repertoire was sequenced with immunoSEQ multiplex PCR; TCRdb's copy has only in-frame clones and lacks some. The repertoire includes about 200,000 clones, approximately 79% of them detected once, and over 9.5% sits in the top ten. Specimen: PBMCs, collected after 12 months of ibrutinib treatment. The receptors derive from a human donor with chronic lymphocytic leukemia. The CDR3 runs from the conserved cysteine through the conserved F or W.

>TRBJ1-1|14|TRBV7-2
CASSLVGQGNVAFF
>TRBJ1-1|15|TRBV6-5
CASSYRPHRNTEAFF
>TRBJ2-7|15|TRBV7-9
CASSFQGAPGYEQYF
>TRBJ2-7|15|TRBV28
CASSLNSGGNREQYF
>TRBJ2-3|14|TRBV7-9
CASSLETGTDTQYF
>TRBJ2-7|16|TRBV2
CASSVRDRGPSYEQYF
>TRBJ2-3|15|TRBV15
CATSSGISDTDTQYF
>TRBJ1-5|13|TRBV2
CASSTDSFQPQHF
>TRBJ2-1|14|TRBV27
CASGGDGTYNEQFF
>TRBJ1-1|15|TRBV5-1
CASSLSGLQGSEAFF
>TRBJ1-1|15|TRBV6-5
CASSRTGISNTEAFF
>TRBJ2-1|15|TRBV18
CASSLTSGSRNEQFF
>TRBJ2-2|14|TRBV7-9
CASSSLGNTGELFF
>TRBJ2-7|16|TRBV27
CASSSLGGPPDYEQYF
>TRBJ1-1|12|TRBV11-2
CASSLDLTEAFF
>TRBJ2-1|17|TRBV4-2
CASSFRPLAGGYNEQFF
>TRBJ2-7|15|TRBV14
CASSQNTGGFNEQYF
>TRBJ2-1|13|TRBV6-4
CASSDSQGGGQFF
>TRBJ1-2|13|TRBV29-1
CSVVTSPVYGYTF
>TRBJ2-7|18|TRBV4-1
CASSQDKYGTKFTYEQYF
>TRBJ2-2|15|TRBV11-2
CASSFSQGWTGELFF
>TRBJ1-3|13|TRBV18
CASSPTEEHTIYF
>TRBJ2-3|14|TRBV27
CASRRQGSTDTQYF
>TRBJ2-3|13|TRBV6-5
CASIGTYTDTQYF
>TRBJ1-5|17|TRBV4-1
CASSLPDPGQLNQPQHF
>TRBJ1-1|14|TRBV25-1
CASSEFGAETEAFF
>TRBJ2-1|17|TRBV27
CASSPISTGSSYNEQFF
>TRBJ2-7|14|TRBV5-1
CASSSPGLLKEQYF
>TRBJ2-7|16|TRBV10-3
CAISGLLGQGPYEQYF
>TRBJ2-7|15|TRBV27
CASRKNQGGDYEQYF
>TRBJ1-5|13|TRBV6-4
CASKVQVNQPQHF
>TRBJ2-7|15|TRBV2
CASSVGQVSPHEQYF
>TRBJ2-3|16|TRBV11-2
CASTSWGQPGTDTQYF
>TRBJ2-3|14|TRBV9
CASNSGPYTDTQYF
>TRBJ2-1|17|TRBV11-3
CASSLDGPGGPYNEQFF
>TRBJ1-1|14|TRBV28
CASSLYSKNTEAFF
>TRBJ1-2|16|TRBV2
CASSESLLWGENGYTF
>TRBJ2-1|12|TRBV29-1
CSVGDRYNEQFF
>TRBJ2-6|16|TRBV9
CASSVGAGAGANVLTF
>TRBJ1-5|16|TRBV19
CASSIDPGISNQPQHF
>TRBJ2-5|11|TRBV20-1
CSARLGETQYF
>TRBJ1-1|15|TRBV7-9
CASSLDWGDYTEAFF
>TRBJ2-7|13|TRBV28
CASSYGGPKEQYF
>TRBJ2-2|15|TRBV18
CASSPPGLNTGELFF
>TRBJ2-1|15|TRBV1
CTSSQASGTTHEQFF
>TRBJ1-6|15|TRBV5-5
CASTGTGTVNSPLHF